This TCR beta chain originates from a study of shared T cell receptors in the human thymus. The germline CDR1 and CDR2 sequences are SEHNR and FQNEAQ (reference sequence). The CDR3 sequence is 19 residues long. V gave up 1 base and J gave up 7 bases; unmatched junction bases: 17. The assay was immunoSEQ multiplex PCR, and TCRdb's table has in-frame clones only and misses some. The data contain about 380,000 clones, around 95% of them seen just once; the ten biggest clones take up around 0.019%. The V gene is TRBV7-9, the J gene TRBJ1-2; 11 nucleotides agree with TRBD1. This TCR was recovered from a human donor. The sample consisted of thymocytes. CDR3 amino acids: CASSLVPTPPGQGVVGYTF. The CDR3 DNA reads TGTGCCAGCAGCTTAGTTCCAACGCCCCCGGGACAGGGGGTTGTTGGCTACACCTTC.